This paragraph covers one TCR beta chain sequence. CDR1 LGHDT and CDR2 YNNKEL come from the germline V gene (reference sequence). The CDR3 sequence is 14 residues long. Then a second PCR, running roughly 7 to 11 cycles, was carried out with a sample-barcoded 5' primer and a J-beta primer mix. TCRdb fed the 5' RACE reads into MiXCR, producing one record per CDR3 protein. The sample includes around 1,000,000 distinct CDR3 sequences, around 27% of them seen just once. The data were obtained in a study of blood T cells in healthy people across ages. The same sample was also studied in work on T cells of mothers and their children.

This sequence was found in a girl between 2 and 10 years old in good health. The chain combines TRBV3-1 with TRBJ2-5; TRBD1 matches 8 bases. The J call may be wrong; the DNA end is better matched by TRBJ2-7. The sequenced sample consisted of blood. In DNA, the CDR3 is TGTGCCAGCAGCCCCAGGGGGCGCATCAACGAGCAGTACTTC. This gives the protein CASSPRGRINEQYF.